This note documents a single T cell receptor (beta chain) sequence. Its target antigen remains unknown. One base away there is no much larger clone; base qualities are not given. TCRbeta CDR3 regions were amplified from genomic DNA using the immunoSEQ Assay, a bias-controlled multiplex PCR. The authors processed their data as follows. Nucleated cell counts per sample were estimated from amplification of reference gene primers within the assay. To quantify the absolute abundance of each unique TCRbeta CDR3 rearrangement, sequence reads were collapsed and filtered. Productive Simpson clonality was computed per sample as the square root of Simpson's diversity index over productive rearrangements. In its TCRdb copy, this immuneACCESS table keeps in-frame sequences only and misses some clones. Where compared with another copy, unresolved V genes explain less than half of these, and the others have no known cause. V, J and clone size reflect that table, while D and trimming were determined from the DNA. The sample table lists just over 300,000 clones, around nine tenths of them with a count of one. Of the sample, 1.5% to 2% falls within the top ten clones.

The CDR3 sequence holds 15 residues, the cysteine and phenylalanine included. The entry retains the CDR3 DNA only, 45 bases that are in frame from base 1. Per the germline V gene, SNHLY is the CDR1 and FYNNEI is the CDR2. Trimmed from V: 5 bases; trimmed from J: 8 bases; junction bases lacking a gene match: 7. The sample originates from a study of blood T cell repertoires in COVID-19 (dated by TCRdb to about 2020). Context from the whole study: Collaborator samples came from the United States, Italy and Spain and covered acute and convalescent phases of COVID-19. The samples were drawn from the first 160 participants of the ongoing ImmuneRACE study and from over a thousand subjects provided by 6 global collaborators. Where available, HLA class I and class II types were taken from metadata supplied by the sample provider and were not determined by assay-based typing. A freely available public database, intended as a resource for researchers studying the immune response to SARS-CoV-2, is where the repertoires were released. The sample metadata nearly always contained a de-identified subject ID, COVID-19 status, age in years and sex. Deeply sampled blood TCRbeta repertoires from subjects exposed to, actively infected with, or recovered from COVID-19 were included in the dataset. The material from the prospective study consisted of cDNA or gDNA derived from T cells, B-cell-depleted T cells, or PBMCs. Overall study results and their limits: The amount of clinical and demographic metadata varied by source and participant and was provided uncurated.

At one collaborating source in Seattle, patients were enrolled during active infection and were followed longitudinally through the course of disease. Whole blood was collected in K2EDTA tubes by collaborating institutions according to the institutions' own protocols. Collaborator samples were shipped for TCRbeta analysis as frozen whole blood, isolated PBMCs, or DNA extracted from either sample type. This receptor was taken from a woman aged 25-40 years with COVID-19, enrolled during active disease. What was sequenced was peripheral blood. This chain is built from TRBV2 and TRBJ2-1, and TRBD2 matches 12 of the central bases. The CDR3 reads CASSSLAGGSDEQFF. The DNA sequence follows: TGTGCCAGCAGTAGCCTAGCGGGGGGGAGTGATGAGCAGTTCTTC.